These 19 T cell receptor beta chains came from one sample sequenced in a study of human T cells and chemical hapten exposure (dated by TCRdb to 2020 to 2022). Library construction relied on RACE. Sequenced on a NextSeq 500. Starting from the raw public reads, TCRdb applied fastp trimming at Q25, assembled clones with MiXCR and retained in-frame beta chains. Each entry is one CDR3 protein sequence, shown with its most common DNA and genes. The table for this sample lists 370,000 or so distinct CDR3 sequences; roughly 5% of them were counted only once. Under 3% of the sample lies in the top ten. Read against the paper, the sample's time point label means: patch test 1, 2 weeks after DPC sensitization. This specimen's treatment or condition label, interpreted: therapeutic diphenylcyclopropenone sensitization with weekly scalp DPC. The sample was whole blood, taken in connection with sensitization to the hapten diphenylcyclopropenone (DPC). Receptor source: a woman aged 45-59 years with alopecia areata. Some clones in this sample may be carry-over from other donors' samples.

J is TRBJ1-1 and V is TRBV2; possible D gene TRBD1, 5 bases. V was clipped by 6 bases and J by 1 base, with 15 bases between them. CDR1 and CDR2 from the germline V gene are SNHLY and FYNNEI. There are 15 residues in the CDR3. CDR3 region: CASRAQGTSNTEAFF. The CDR3 DNA reads as TGTGCCAGCAGAGCCCAGGGTACCTCGAACACTGAAGCTTTCTTT.

This clonotype turned up a few times. The chain uses TRBV28 and TRBJ1-5, with a possible D match to TRBD1 (6 bases). Deletions cut 6 bases from V and 0 bases from J, with 9 bases between. The germline V gene has CDR1 MDHEN and CDR2 SYDVKM. This CDR3 is built from 14 residues. CDR3 protein: CASRLQGSNQPQHF. The CDR3, as DNA: TGTGCCAGCAGGCTACAGGGTAGCAATCAGCCCCAGCATTTT.

Ten or more counts support this clonotype. The chain carries TRBV5-1 and TRBJ1-1; D unresolved. The CDR3 is 13 residues long. Trimming stripped 4 bases from V and 5 bases from J, with 12 bases between. CDR1 and CDR2 (germline): SGHRS, YFSETQ. The CDR3 DNA is TGCGCCAGCAGCCCAGCTTCGCAGACTGAAGCTTTCTTT. Translated: CASSPASQTEAFF.

There are many counts of this clonotype. The chain links TRBV6-6 to TRBJ1-1; D remains ambiguous. V lost 7 bases to trimming and J lost 4 bases, with 7 bases between them. CDR3 length: 11 amino acids. The germline V gene has CDR1 MNHNY and CDR2 SVGAGI (reference sequence). The DNA for the CDR3 is TGTGCCAGCACCAAAGGCACTGAAGCTTTCTTT. This encodes CASTKGTEAFF.

This rearrangement joins TRBV20-1 to TRBJ1-1; 11 bases agree with TRBD1. The CDR3 covers 15 residues. Germline assignment: CDR1 DFQATT and CDR2 SNEGSKA (reference sequence). The V segment lost 1 base and the J segment 5 bases; nucleotides outside the gene matches: 6. The CDR3 protein is CSARVSGQGATEAFF. In nucleotides, the CDR3 is TGCAGTGCTAGAGTAAGCGGACAGGGGGCAACTGAAGCTTTCTTT.

This chain links TRBV19 with TRBJ1-2; D unresolved. V was clipped by 6 bases and J by 0 bases, with 8 bases between them. Germline lookup yields CDR1 LNHDA and CDR2 SQIVND (reference sequence). The CDR3 is 13 residues long. CDR3 residues: CASRKTANYGYTF. DNA of the CDR3: TGTGCCAGTAGAAAGACGGCTAACTATGGCTACACCTTC.

This clonotype was detected many times. This chain joins TRBV10-2 and TRBJ1-1; 9 bases agree with TRBD1. CDR3 length equals 17 residues. Germline V gene data show CDR1 as WSHSY and CDR2 as SAAADI. The trim removed 3 bases at V and 4 bases at J, leaving 12 bases unmatched. The DNA for the CDR3 is TGCGCCAGCAGTGACGACAGGGGGAGGGTTTACGGCACTGAAGCTTTCTTT. Encoded protein: CASSDDRGRVYGTEAFF.

The chain has TRBV29-1 and TRBJ1-6; D remains ambiguous. The CDR3 has 13 amino acids. Trimming took off 5 bases at V and 7 bases at J, with 12 bases between the two ends. Germline-derived CDR1 and CDR2 are SQVTM and ANQGSEA. The CDR3: CSVTENRNSPLHF. CDR3 nucleotides: TGCAGCGTTACAGAGAATAGGAATTCACCCCTCCACTTT.

This clonotype was found many times. This rearrangement joins TRBV6-5 to TRBJ2-7, with TRBD1 identical over 8 bases. With 7 bases clipped from V and 7 bases from J, the junction kept 12 bases outside the gene matches. The CDR3 loop spans 14 amino acids. CDR1 is MNHEY, CDR2 SVGAGI, per germline. CDR3 DNA sequence: TGTGCCAGCACCCCGGACAGGGCCCTCGGGGAGCAGTACTTC. It encodes CASTPDRALGEQYF.

At least ten counts were recorded for this clonotype. This chain connects TRBV24-1 to TRBJ2-4; D remains unclear. The CDR3 contains 12 residues. V gave up 5 bases and J gave up 7 bases, with 8 bases separating them. The germline CDR1 and CDR2 sequences are KGHDR and SFDVKD. The CDR3 protein is CATSAGSNIQYF. Here the CDR3 DNA reads TGTGCCACCAGTGCAGGAAGCAACATTCAGTACTTC.

Points on this clonotype: One end of the junction is discordant with germline, which a read error may explain. V usage is TRBV18 and J usage is TRBJ2-1; 8 nucleotides agree with TRBD2. The CDR3 is 10 residues long. Germline CDR1 KGHSH, CDR2 LQKENI. The CDR3 loop is CASRGKRETF. In DNA form, the CDR3 reads TGTGCCAGCCGAGGCAAGCGGGAGACCTTC.

This clonotype was counted at least ten times. The chain recombines TRBV13 with TRBJ1-1; D unclear. Trimming shortened V by 3 bases and J by 8 bases, and 13 bases separated the two germline ends. Per the germline V gene, CDR1 is PRHDT and CDR2 is FYEKMQ (reference sequence). This CDR3 region has 13 residues. CDR3 region: CASSFLDASEAFF. The CDR3 coding sequence is TGTGCCAGCAGCTTTCTGGACGCATCCGAAGCTTTCTTT.

This clonotype has at least ten counts. The chain couples TRBV14 to TRBJ1-2; D is perhaps TRBD1 (5 bases). The V end lost 1 base, the J end lost 8 bases, and 14 bases lay between the germline ends. The germline V gene encodes CDR1 SGHDN and CDR2 FVKESK. This CDR3 is 14 amino acids long. DNA of the CDR3: TGTGCCAGCAGCCAAGGGTTTGACAGACCAGGCTACACCTTC. This sequence encodes CASSQGFDRPGYTF.

This clonotype was recorded a few times. The chain couples TRBV12-5 to TRBJ1-2; 8 bases are a match to TRBD1. The germline gives CDR1 LGHNT, CDR2 FRNRAP. The CDR3 runs 13 residues. V trimming: 3 bases; J trimming: 7 bases; junction bases outside the gene matches: 4. For the CDR3, the DNA is TGTGCTAGTGGTTTAGGGACAGGCGCTGGCTACACCTTC. Translating gives CASGLGTGAGYTF.

The sample holds many counts of this clonotype. This rearrangement joins TRBV7-2 to TRBJ1-1, with 7 positions matching TRBD1. The ends lost 5 bases at V and 1 base at J; junction bases unmatched: 10. The length of the CDR3 is 16 residues. Germline CDR1 reads SGHTA; CDR2 reads FQGNSA. CDR3 in amino acids: CASSPPGAGGNTEAFF. The CDR3 region has the DNA TGTGCCAGCAGCCCCCCGGGGGCAGGGGGGAACACTGAAGCTTTCTTT.

The V call is TRBV30, the J call TRBJ1-3; D is unclear. CDR1 GTSNPN and CDR2 SVGIG come from the germline V gene (reference sequence). Trimming left V 2 bases short and J 0 bases short, with 11 bases between. This CDR3 region has 15 residues. CDR3 region: CAWSLKRGSGNTIYF. CDR3 DNA: TGTGCCTGGAGTCTAAAGCGGGGCTCTGGAAACACCATATATTTT.

This clonotype was counted ten times or more. The rearrangement links TRBV30 to TRBJ2-3, with unresolved D. The germline V gene encodes CDR1 GTSNPN and CDR2 SVGIG (reference sequence). V was shortened by 5 bases and J by 0 bases, with 9 bases between the two germline ends. This CDR3 is built from 13 residues. CDR3 sequence reads: CAWALPSTDTQYF. The CDR3 nucleotides read TGTGCCTGGGCTTTACCTAGCACAGATACGCAGTATTTT.

This chain connects TRBV28 to TRBJ2-6; D gene ambiguous. The germline V gene has CDR1 MDHEN and CDR2 SYDVKM. This CDR3 spans 16 amino acids. Trimming removed 4 bases at V and 1 base at J, with 11 bases between. CDR3 in DNA: TGTGCCAGCAGTTCCCACGTGGGGTCTGGGGCCAACGTCCTGACTTTC. Its translation is CASSSHVGSGANVLTF.

In this sample, this clonotype turned up many times. Written as DNA, the CDR3 is TGTGCCAGCAGCCCCGTTTATGCGGACGAGCAGTACTTC. It encodes CASSPVYADEQYF. V and J are TRBV7-9 and TRBJ2-7, with D hard to call. Trimming removed 5 bases from V and 5 bases from J, with 13 bases in between. Germline V gene sequence: CDR1 SEHNR, CDR2 FQNEAQ (reference sequence). The length of the CDR3 is 13 residues.